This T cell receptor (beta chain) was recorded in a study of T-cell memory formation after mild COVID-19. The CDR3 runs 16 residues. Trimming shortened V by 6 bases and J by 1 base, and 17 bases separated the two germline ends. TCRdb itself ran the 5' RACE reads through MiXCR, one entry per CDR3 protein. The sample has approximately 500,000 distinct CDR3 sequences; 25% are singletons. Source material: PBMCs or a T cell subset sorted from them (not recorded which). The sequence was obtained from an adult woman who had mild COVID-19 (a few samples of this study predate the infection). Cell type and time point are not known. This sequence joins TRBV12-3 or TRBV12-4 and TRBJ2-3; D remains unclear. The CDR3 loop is CASRISSERRTDTQYF. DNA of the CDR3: TGTGCCAGCAGAATATCTAGTGAGCGTCGCACAGATACGCAGTATTTT.